The T cell receptor beta chain described here comes from a study of CD4 T cells in relation to SARS-CoV-2 and coronaviruses. On the study more broadly: ViraFEST: approximately 10-day antigen culture of PBMCs, then TCR beta CDR3 sequencing. Study findings and constraints: This crossreactivity analysis covered spike protein alone, no other viral proteins.

Unexposed donor CD4+ T cells date from about 2011-2018, before the COVID-19 pandemic. After approximately ten days of culture, CD4+ T cells were isolated. Unexposed-donor CD4+ T cells were probed with SARS-CoV-2 S/N and four cold-coronavirus spikes, cells permitting. Comment on this clone: The antigen remains unidentified.

Libraries were prepared by immunoSEQ multiplex PCR; TCRdb keeps only in-frame clonotypes and omits some of them. The sample holds over 25,000 clones, about 80% seen once. Sequencing input: CD4+ T cells from PBMCs, cultured in vitro. This TCR was recovered from a human donor in good health.

CDR3 protein: CASSYARQGGQYF. The CDR3, as DNA: TGTGCCAGCAGCTATGCTCGTCAAGGCGGGCAGTATTTT. This chain uses TRBV7-2 with TRBJ2-3, with D unresolved. V lost 4 bases to trimming and J lost 11 bases, with 16 bases between them. Germline lookup yields CDR1 SGHTA and CDR2 FQGNSA. The CDR3 has 13 residues.